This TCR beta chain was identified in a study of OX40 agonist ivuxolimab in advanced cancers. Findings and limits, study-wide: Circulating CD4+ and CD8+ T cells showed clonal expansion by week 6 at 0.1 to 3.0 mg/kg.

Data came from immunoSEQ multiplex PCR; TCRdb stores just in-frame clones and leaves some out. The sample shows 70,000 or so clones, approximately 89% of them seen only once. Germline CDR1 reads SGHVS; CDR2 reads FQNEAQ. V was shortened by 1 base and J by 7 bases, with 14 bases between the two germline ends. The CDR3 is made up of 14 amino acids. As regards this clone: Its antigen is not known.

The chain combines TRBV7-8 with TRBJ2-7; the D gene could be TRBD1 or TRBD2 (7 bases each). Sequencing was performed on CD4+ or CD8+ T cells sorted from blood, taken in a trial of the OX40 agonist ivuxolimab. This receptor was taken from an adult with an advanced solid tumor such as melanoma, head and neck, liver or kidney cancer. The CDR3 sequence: CASSLVGTAGEQYF. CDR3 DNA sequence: TGTGCCAGCAGCTTAGTGGGGACAGCGGGAGAGCAGTACTTC.